This TCR beta chain was sequenced in a study of cytomegalovirus exposure and HLA in healthy donors. The CDR3 is 16 amino acids. The germline V gene has CDR1 SGHRS and CDR2 YFSETQ. The V end lost 1 base, the J end lost 0 bases, and 12 bases lay between the germline ends. Both 60 Vbeta primers and 13 Jbeta primers went into the PCR. Assay used: immunoSEQ multiplex PCR; TCRdb lists only in-frame clones, some missing. The table records about 140,000 clones, approximately 80% of them present only once. The sequenced material came from PBMCs. The sequence was collected from a woman between 50 and 59 years old in good health and CMV-seropositive. The chain couples TRBV5-1 to TRBJ2-3; no definite D call. The CDR3 nucleotides are TGCGCCAGCAGCTTGAGTGGCGGTACTAGCACAGATACGCAGTATTTT. This gives the protein CASSLSGGTSTDTQYF. The full variable domain, its missing parts supplied by reference TRBV5-1 and TRBJ2-3, is KAGVTQTPRYLIKTRGQQVTLSCSPISGHRSVSWYQQTPGQGLQFLFEYFSETQRNKGNFPGRFSGRQFSNSRSEMNVSTLELGDSALYLCASSLSGGTSTDTQYFGPGTRLTVL.